The clone carrying this T cell receptor beta chain was detected only once. The data were taken from a study of blood T cell repertoires in COVID-19. Original processing methods: Reference gene primer amplification in the assay estimated nucleated cell counts. The assay was immunoSEQ multiplex PCR, and TCRdb's table has in-frame clones only and misses some. The V and J calls and the clone size are those of that table, but D and trimming were determined from the DNA. The sample records under 150,000 clones, around four fifths being singletons. The CDR3 spans 14 residues. Deletions cut 4 bases from V and 8 bases from J, with 15 bases between. CDR1 SGHTA and CDR2 FQGNSA come from the germline V gene.

The V and J genes are TRBV7-2 and TRBJ2-1; perhaps TRBD1 as D (6 bases). The specimen sequenced was peripheral blood. The sequence came from a woman between 35 and 50 years old with active or convalescent COVID-19. In nucleotides, the CDR3 is TGTGCCAGCAGCTATTGGACAGAGCGGCATGAGCAGTTCTTC. It specifies CASSYWTERHEQFF.